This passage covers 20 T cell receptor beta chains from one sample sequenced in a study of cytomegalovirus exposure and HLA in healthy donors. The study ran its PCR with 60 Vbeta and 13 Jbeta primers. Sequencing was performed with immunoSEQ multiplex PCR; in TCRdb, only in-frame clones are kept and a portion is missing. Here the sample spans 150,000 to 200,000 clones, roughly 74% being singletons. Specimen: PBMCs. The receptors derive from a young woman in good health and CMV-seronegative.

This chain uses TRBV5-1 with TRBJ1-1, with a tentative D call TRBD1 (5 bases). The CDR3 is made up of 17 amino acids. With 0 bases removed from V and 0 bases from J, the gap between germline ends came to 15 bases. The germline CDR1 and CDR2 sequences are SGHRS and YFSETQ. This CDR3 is CASSLASGPGVNTEAFF. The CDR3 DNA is TGCGCCAGCAGCTTGGCCAGTGGTCCGGGGGTGAACACTGAAGCTTTCTTT.

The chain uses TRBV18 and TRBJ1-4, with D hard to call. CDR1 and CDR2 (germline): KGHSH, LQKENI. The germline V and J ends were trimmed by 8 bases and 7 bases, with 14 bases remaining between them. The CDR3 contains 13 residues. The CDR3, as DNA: TGTGCCAGCGACGCCAACGCGGGTGAAAAACTGTTTTTT. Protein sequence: CASDANAGEKLFF.

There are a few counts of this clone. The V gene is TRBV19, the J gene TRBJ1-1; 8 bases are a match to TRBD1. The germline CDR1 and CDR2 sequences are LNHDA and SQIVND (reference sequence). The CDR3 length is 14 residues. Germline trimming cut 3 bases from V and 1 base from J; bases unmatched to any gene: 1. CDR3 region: CASSIRGPNTEAFF. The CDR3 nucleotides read TGTGCCAGTAGTATCAGGGGGCCGAACACTGAAGCTTTCTTT.

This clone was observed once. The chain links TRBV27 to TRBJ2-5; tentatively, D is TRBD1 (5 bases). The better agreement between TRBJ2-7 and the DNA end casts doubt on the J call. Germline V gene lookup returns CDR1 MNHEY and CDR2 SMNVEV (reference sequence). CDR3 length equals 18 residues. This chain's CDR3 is CASSLHNQQEQSSYEQYF. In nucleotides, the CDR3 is TGTGCCAGCAGTTTACACAACCAACAGGAACAGTCTTCCTACGAGCAGTACTTC.

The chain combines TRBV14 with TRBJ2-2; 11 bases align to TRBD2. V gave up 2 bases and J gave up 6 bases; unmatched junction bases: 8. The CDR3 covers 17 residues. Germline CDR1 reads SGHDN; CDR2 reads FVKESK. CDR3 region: CASSQIRLAGRPGELFF. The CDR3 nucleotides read TGTGCCAGCAGCCAAATCAGACTAGCGGGACGCCCCGGGGAGCTGTTTTTT.

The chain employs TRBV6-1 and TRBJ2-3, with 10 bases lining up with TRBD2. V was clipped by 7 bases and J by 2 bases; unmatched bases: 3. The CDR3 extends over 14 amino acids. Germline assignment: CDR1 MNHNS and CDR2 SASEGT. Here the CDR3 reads CASNLAGATDTQYF. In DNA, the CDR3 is TGTGCCAGCAATCTAGCGGGGGCCACAGATACGCAGTATTTT.

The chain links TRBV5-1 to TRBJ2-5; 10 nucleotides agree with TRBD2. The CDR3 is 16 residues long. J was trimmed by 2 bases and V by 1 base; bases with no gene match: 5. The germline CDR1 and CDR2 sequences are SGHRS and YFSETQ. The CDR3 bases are TGCGCCAGCAGCTTGACTAGCGGGGTTCCTCAAGAGACCCAGTACTTC. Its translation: CASSLTSGVPQETQYF.

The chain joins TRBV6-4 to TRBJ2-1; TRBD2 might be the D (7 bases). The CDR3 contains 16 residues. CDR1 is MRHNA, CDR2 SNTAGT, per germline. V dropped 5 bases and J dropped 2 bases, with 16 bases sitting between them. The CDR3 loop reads CASSISGGAPYNEQFF. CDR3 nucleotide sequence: TGTGCCAGCAGTATCTCTGGGGGGGCTCCCTACAATGAGCAGTTCTTC.

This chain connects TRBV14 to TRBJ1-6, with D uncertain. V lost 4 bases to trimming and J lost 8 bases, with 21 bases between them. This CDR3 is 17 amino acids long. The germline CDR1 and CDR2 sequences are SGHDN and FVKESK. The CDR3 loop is CASSPLHLREVDSPLHF. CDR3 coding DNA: TGTGCCAGCAGCCCCCTCCACTTGAGGGAGGTGGATTCACCCCTCCACTTT.

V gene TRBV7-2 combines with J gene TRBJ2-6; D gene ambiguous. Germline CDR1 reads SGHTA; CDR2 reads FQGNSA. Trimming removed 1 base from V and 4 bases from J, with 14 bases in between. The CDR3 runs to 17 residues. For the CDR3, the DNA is TGTGCCAGCAGCTTAGTATCAGGATTGGCAGGGGCCAACGTCCTGACTTTC. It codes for CASSLVSGLAGANVLTF. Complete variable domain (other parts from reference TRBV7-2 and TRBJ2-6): GAGVSQSPSNKVTEKGKDVELRCDPISGHTALYWYRQSLGQGLEFLIYFQGNSAPDKSGLPSDRFSAERTGGSVSTLTIQRTQQEDSAVYLCASSLVSGLAGANVLTFGAGSRLTVL.

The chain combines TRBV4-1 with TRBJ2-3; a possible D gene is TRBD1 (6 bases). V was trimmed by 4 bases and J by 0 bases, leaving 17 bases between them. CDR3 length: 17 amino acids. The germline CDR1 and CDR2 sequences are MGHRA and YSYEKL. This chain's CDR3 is CASSRGQGGASTDTQYF. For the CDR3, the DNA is TGCGCCAGCAGCCGGGGACAAGGGGGAGCTAGCACAGATACGCAGTATTTT.

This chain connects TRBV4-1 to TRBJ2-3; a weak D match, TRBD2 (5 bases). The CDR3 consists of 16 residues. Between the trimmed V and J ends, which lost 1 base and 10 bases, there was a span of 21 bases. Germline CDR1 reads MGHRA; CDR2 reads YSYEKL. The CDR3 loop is CASSQVGGLISSAQYF. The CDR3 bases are TGCGCCAGCAGCCAAGTGGGTGGACTGATCTCGAGTGCGCAGTATTTT.

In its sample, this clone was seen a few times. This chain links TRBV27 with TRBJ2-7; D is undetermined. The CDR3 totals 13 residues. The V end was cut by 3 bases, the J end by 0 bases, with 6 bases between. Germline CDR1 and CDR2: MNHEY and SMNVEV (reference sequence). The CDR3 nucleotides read TGTGCCAGCAGTTTTGCCAGCTCCTACGAGCAGTACTTC. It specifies CASSFASSYEQYF.

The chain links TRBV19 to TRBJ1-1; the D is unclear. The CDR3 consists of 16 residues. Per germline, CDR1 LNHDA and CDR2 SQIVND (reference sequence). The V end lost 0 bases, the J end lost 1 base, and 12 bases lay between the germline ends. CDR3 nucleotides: TGTGCCAGTAGTATAGAAGGAGGGAGACGGAACACTGAAGCTTTCTTT. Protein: CASSIEGGRRNTEAFF.

This chain's CDR3 is CASSRTGSNQPQHF. The CDR3 DNA reads TGTGCCAGCAGCCGAACAGGGAGCAATCAGCCCCAGCATTTT. The chain joins TRBV11-2 to TRBJ1-5; perhaps TRBD1 as D (6 bases). Trimming pared 5 bases from V and 1 base from J, leaving 9 bases between. The CDR3 is 14 amino acids. The germline gives CDR1 SGHAT, CDR2 FQNNGV.

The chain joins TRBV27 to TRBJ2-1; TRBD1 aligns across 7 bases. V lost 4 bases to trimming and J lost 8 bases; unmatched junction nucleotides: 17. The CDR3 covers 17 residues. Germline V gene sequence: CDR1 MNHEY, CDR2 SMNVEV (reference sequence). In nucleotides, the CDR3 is TGTGCCAGCAGTTCCCGAATAATCTTTAGACAGGGACATGAGCAGTTCTTC. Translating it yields CASSSRIIFRQGHEQFF.

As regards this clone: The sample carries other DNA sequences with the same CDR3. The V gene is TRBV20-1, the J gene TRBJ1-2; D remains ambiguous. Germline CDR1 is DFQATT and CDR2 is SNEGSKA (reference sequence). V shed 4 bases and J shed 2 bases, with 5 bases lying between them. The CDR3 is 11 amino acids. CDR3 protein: CSATGNYGYTF. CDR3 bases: TGCAGTGCTACCGGGAACTATGGCTACACCTTC.

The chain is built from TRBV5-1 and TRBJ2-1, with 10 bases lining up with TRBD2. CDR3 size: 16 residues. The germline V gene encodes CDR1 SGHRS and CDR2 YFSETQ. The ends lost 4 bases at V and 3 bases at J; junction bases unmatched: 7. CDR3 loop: CASSTTGTSDYNEQFF. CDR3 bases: TGCGCCAGCAGCACGACCGGGACTAGCGACTACAATGAGCAGTTCTTC.

The DNA of the CDR3 is TGTGCCAGCAGGAGGCCAGGGGAAGGGTTGAACACTGAAGCTTTCTTT. Translating gives CASRRPGEGLNTEAFF. This chain joins TRBV2 and TRBJ1-1; D may be TRBD1 (6 bases). This CDR3 is built from 16 residues. CDR1 and CDR2 (germline): SNHLY, FYNNEI. The V end was cut by 6 bases, the J end by 0 bases, with 17 bases between.

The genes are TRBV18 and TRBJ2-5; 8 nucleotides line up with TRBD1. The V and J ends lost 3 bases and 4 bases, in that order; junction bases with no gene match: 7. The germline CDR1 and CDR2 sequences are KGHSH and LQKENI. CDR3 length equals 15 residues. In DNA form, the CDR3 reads TGTGCCAGCTCACCCCTACAGGGGGGAGGAGAGACCCAGTACTTC. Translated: CASSPLQGGGETQYF.